The present T cell receptor (beta chain) was sequenced within a study of blood T cell repertoires in COVID-19. Study details: The analysed material was cDNA or gDNA that came from T cells, B-cell-depleted T cells, or PBMCs.

The count of this clone is one. Given a much more abundant clone one base away, this may be a read error. In the same sample, other DNA sequences code for this CDR3. The data were produced by immunoSEQ multiplex PCR, yet TCRdb's version contains in-frame clones alone and is incomplete. The profile shows roughly 240,000 clones, approximately 80% of them singletons. The V end lost 5 bases, the J end lost 3 bases, and 4 bases lay between the germline ends. This CDR3 is built from 11 residues. CDR1 is SEHNR and CDR2 is FQNEAQ in the germline V gene (reference sequence). This sequence joins TRBV7-9 and TRBJ1-1; D unclear. The sequencing input was peripheral blood. This TCR was recovered from a woman in her 70s with acute or convalescent COVID-19. The CDR3 sequence: CASSRDTEAFF. CDR3 sequence (DNA): TGTGCCAGCAGCCGGGACACTGAAGCTTTCTTT.